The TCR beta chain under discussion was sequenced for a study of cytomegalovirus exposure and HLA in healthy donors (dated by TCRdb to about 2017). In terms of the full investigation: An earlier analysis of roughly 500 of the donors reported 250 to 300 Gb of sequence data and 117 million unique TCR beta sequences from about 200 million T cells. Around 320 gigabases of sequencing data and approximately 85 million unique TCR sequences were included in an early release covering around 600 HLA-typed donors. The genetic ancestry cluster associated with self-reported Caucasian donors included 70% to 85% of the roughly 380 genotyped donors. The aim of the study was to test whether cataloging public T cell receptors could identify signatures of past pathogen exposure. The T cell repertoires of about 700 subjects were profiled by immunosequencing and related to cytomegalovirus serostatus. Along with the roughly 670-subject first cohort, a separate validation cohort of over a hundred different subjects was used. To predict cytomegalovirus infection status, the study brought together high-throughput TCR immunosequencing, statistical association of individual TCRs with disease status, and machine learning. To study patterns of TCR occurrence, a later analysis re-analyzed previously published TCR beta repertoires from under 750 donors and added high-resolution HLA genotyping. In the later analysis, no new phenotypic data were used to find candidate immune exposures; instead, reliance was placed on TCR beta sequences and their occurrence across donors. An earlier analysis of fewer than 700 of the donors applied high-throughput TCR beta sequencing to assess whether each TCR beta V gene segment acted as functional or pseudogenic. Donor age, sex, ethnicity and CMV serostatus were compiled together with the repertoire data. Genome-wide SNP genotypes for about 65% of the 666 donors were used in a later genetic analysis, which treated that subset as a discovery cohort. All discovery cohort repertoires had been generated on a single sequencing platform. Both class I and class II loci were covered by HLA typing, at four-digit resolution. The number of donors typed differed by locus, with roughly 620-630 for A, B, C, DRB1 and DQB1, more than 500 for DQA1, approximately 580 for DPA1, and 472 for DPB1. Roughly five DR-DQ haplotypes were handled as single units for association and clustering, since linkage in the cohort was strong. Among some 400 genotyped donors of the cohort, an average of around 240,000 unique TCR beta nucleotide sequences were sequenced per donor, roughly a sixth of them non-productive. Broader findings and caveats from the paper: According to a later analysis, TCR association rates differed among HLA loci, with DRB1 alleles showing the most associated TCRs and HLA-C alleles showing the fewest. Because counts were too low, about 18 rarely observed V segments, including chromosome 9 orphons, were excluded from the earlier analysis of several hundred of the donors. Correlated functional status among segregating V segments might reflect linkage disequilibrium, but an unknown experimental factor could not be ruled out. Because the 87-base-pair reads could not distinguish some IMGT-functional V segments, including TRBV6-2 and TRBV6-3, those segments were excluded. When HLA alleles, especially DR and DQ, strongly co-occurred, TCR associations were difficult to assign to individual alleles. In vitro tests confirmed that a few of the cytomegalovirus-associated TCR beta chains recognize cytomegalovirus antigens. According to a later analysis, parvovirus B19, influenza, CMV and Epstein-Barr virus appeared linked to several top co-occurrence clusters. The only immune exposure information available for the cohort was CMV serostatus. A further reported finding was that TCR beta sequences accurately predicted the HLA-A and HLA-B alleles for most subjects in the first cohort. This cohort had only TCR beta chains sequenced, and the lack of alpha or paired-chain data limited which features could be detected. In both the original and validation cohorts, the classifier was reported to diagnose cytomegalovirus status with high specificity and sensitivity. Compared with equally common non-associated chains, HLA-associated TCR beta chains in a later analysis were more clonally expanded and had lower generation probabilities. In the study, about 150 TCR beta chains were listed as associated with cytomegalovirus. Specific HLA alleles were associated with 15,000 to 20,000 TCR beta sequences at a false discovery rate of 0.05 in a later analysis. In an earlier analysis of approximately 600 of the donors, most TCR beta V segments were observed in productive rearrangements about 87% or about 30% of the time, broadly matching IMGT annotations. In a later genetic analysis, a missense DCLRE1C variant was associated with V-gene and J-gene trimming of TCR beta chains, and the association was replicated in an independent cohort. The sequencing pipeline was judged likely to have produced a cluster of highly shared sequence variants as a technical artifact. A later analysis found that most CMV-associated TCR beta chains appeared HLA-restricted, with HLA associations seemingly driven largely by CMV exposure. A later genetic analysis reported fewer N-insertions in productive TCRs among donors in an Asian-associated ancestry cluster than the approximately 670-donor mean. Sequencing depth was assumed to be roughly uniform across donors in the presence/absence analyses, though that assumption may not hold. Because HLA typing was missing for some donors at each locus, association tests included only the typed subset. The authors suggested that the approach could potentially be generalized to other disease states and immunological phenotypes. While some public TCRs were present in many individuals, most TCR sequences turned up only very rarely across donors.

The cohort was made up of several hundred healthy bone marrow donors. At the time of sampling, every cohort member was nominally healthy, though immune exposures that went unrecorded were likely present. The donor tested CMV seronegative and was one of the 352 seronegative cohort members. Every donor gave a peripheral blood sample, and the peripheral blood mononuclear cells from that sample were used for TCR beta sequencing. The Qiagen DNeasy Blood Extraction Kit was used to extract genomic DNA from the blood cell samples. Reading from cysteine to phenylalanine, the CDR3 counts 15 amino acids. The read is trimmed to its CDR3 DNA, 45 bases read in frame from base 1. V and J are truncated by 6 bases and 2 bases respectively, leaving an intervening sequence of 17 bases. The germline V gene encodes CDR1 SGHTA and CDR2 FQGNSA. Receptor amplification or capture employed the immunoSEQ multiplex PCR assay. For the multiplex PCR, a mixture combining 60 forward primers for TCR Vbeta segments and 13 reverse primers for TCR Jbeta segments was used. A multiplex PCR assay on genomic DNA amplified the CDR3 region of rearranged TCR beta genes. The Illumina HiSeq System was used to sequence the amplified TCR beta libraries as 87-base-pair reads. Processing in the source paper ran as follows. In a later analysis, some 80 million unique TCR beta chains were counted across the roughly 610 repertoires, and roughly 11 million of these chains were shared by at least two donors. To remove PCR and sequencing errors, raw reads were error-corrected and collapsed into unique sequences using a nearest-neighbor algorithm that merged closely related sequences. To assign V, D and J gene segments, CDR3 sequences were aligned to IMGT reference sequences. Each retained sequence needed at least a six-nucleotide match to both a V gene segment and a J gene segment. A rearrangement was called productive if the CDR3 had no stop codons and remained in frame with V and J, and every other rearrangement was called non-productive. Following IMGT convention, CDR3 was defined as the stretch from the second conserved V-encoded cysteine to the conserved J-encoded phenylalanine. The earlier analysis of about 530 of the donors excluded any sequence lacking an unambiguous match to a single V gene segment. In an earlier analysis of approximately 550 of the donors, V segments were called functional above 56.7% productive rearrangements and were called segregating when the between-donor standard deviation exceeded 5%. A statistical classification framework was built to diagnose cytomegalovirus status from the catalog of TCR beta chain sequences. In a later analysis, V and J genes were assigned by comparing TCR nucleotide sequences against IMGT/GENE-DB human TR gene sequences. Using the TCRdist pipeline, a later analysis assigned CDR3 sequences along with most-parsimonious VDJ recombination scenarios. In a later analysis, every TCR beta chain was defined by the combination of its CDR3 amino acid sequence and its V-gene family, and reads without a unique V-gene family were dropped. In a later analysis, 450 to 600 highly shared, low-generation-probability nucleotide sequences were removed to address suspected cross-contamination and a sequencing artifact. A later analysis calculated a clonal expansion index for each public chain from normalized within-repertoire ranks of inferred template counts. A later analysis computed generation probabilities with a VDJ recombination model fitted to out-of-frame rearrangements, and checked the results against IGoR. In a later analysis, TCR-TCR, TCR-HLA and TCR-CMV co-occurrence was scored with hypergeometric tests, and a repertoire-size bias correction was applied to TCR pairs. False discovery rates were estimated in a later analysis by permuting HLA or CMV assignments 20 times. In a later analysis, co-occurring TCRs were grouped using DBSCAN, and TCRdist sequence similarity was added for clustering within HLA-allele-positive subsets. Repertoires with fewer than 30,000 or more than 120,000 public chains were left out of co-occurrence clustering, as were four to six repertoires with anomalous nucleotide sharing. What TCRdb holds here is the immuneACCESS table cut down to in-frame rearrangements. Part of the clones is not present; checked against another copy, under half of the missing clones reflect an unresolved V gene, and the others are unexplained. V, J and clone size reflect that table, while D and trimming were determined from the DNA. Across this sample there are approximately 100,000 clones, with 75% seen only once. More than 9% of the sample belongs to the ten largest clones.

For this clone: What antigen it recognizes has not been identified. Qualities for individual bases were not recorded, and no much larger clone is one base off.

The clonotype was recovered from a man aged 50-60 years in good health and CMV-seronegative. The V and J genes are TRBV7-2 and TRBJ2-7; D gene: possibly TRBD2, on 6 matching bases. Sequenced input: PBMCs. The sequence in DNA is TGTGCCAGCAGTTATAGCGCCGCGGGAACCTACGAGCAGTACTTC. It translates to CASSYSAAGTYEQYF. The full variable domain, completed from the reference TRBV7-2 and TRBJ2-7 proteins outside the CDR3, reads GAGVSQSPSNKVTEKGKDVELRCDPISGHTALYWYRQSLGQGLEFLIYFQGNSAPDKSGLPSDRFSAERTGGSVSTLTIQRTQQEDSAVYLCASSYSAAGTYEQYFGPGTRLTVT.